This T cell receptor (beta chain) was found in a study of blood T cell repertoires in COVID-19. Looking at the study overall: Samples came from the United States, Italy and Spain, spanning acute and convalescent COVID-19. From T cells, B-cell-depleted T cells, or PBMCs came the material, which was cDNA or gDNA.

The CDR3 covers 15 residues. V lost 4 bases to trimming and J lost 0 bases; unmatched junction nucleotides: 7. CDR1 is SGHDT, CDR2 YYEEEE, per germline. In the authors' methods: Estimates of nucleated cell counts were drawn from the amplification of reference gene primers. TCRdb's table, derived via immunoSEQ multiplex PCR, lists solely in-frame clones and lacks some. Clonal size and the V and J genes are those of that table, whereas D and trimming came from the DNA. The repertoire holds about 250,000 clones, with around nine tenths as singletons. Sequencing was carried out using peripheral blood. This receptor was obtained from an elderly man with acute or convalescent COVID-19. V usage is TRBV5-6 and J usage is TRBJ2-7; 7 positions match TRBD1. This chain's CDR3 is CASSADRTLSYEQYF. In DNA form, the CDR3 reads TGTGCCAGCAGCGCGGACAGGACCCTCTCCTACGAGCAGTACTTC.